This entry describes one TCR beta chain. This record comes from a study of long-term antiretroviral therapy in people with HIV. Survey-level immunoSEQ v3.0 assays were run. Clones were sequenced by immunoSEQ multiplex PCR, and TCRdb holds only the in-frame ones, with some missing. The sample comprises 33,000 or so clones, roughly 82% of which are singletons, and under 15% rests with the top ten. In the United States, treatment was given to all participants with HIV. The CDR3 sequence is 11 residues long. CDR1 is SNHLY and CDR2 is FYNNEI in the germline V gene. V shed 6 bases and J shed 4 bases, with 6 bases lying between them.

Sequenced here: unsorted PBMCs, sampled 0.3 years after starting antiretroviral therapy. The rearrangement uses TRBV2 and TRBJ2-5; no definite D call. This TCR came from a man between 18 and 29 years old with HIV. CDR3 in amino acids: CASRDRETQYF. The CDR3 region has the DNA TGTGCCAGCAGGGACCGAGAGACCCAGTACTTC.